Listed below are T cell receptor beta chains from one sample, sequenced in a study of blood T cells in healthy people across ages. In TCRdb, the 5' RACE reads were re-called with MiXCR into one record per CDR3 protein. The data hold about 650,000 distinct CDR3 sequences, with approximately 29% observed a single time. The sample taken for sequencing was blood. The receptors stem from a woman older than 75 in good health. Each CDR3 is given with its conserved first and last residue. A D gene is named only where the DNA matches it firmly. The size field is filled for only some rows; it gives once, few, many or a size class.

clone size	V gene	D gene	J gene	CDR3 protein	CDR3 DNA
many	TRBV27	NA	TRBJ1-6	CASSLSGGQYSPLHF	TGTGCCAGCAGTTTATCGGGGGGACAATATTCACCCCTCCACTTT
NA	TRBV19	NA	TRBJ2-7	CASSIKPDPGYEQYF	TGTGCCAGTAGTATCAAACCGGACCCGGGCTACGAGCAGTACTTC
NA	TRBV10-3	NA	TRBJ1-6	CATGSENSPLHF	TGTGCCACCGGGTCGGAGAATTCACCCCTCCACTTT
many	TRBV9	NA	TRBJ2-7	CASSGNRAEQYF	TGTGCCAGCAGTGGGAACAGGGCGGAGCAGTACTTC
many	TRBV10-3	NA	TRBJ1-1	CAISDLAGGPSWAFF	TGTGCCATCAGTGACCTCGCCGGGGGACCCTCTTGGGCTTTCTTT
many	TRBV27	NA	TRBJ2-7	CASRRTSSSYEQYF	TGTGCCAGCAGGCGGACGTCGAGCTCCTACGAGCAGTACTTC
NA	TRBV20-1	NA	TRBJ2-3	CSARDLRVVDTQYF	TGCAGTGCTAGGGACCTGAGGGTAGTAGATACGCAGTATTTT
many	TRBV7-9	TRBD2	TRBJ2-7	CASSLIGGAYEQYF	TGTGCCAGCAGCTTAATCGGGGGGGCCTACGAGCAGTACTTC
many	TRBV30	NA	TRBJ1-5	CAWEPGGANNQPQHF	TGTGCCTGGGAGCCCGGCGGGGCTAACAATCAGCCCCAGCATTTT
many	TRBV6-1	NA	TRBJ1-1	CASSVQVGAEDTEAFF	TGTGCCAGCAGTGTCCAGGTGGGGGCGGAGGACACTGAAGCTTTCTTT
many	TRBV20-1	TRBD1	TRBJ2-7	CSARDKDRGTYEQYF	TGCAGTGCTAGAGACAAGGACAGGGGGACCTACGAGCAGTACTTC
NA	TRBV6-5	TRBD1	TRBJ1-5	CASSSGQANNQPQHF	TGTGCCAGCAGTTCGGGACAGGCTAACAATCAGCCCCAGCATTTT
NA	TRBV7-9	NA	TRBJ1-2	CASGLRTDSDYTF	TGTGCCAGCGGCTTGAGGACAGACAGCGACTACACCTTC
NA	TRBV4-2	NA	TRBJ2-5	CASSLPSGVQETQYF	TGTGCCAGCAGCTTACCGTCGGGGGTCCAAGAGACCCAGTACTTC
NA	TRBV6-2/TRBV6-3	NA	TRBJ2-4	CASGESVEDIQYF	TGTGCCAGTGGGGAATCGGTAGAAGACATTCAGTACTTC
few	TRBV12-3/TRBV12-4	NA	TRBJ2-3	CASSLGSHSTDTQYF	TGTGCCAGCAGTTTAGGCAGTCATAGCACAGATACGCAGTATTTT
few	TRBV11-3	NA	TRBJ1-6	CASSSQGDSPLHF	TGTGCCAGCAGCTCACAGGGTGATTCACCCCTCCACTTT
many	TRBV24-1	NA	TRBJ2-5	CATSDLPAQETQYF	TGTGCCACCAGTGATTTGCCGGCTCAAGAGACCCAGTACTTC
many	TRBV5-1	TRBD2	TRBJ2-5	CATKAGFQETQYF	TGCGCCACCAAAGCGGGATTCCAAGAGACCCAGTACTTC
few	TRBV6-5	NA	TRBJ2-3	CASSYSGSTQYF	TGTGCCAGCAGTTACTCGGGTAGTACGCAGTATTTT
many	TRBV9	TRBD1	TRBJ1-1	CASGQGDYTEAFF	TGTGCCAGCGGACAGGGGGATTACACTGAAGCTTTCTTT
many	TRBV6-1	TRBD2	TRBJ2-3	CASRGGLAGGLGTDTQYF	TGTGCCAGCAGGGGAGGGCTAGCGGGGGGGCTCGGCACAGATACGCAGTATTTT
NA	TRBV30	NA	TRBJ1-4	CARSYEGLYEKLFF	TGTGCCAGGAGTTACGAGGGTCTGTATGAAAAACTGTTTTTT
many	TRBV20-1	TRBD2	TRBJ2-3	CSARGRGGGTDTQYF	TGCAGTGCCCGTGGGCGGGGGGGAGGCACAGATACGCAGTATTTT
few	TRBV20-1	TRBD2	TRBJ2-7	CSAQGTSGTKISSYEQYF	TGCAGTGCTCAAGGGACTAGCGGGACCAAAATAAGCTCCTACGAGCAGTACTTC
few	TRBV20-1	NA	TRBJ2-2	CSARTGSPTGELFF	TGCAGTGCTAGAACAGGGTCCCCCACCGGGGAGCTGTTTTTT
many	TRBV6-2/TRBV6-3	NA	TRBJ1-5	CASTNTGYQPQHF	TGTGCCAGCACTAACACAGGGTATCAGCCCCAGCATTTT
many	TRBV14	NA	TRBJ2-2	CASSQDWGQYTGELFF	TGTGCCAGCAGCCAAGATTGGGGGCAGTACACCGGGGAGCTGTTTTTT
NA	TRBV12-3/TRBV12-4	TRBD1	TRBJ1-2	CASNPRGEGGYTF	TGTGCCAGCAACCCCAGGGGGGAAGGTGGCTACACCTTC
NA	TRBV25-1	NA	TRBJ1-1	CAGKEGNTEAFF	TGTGCCGGCAAGGAGGGGAACACTGAAGCTTTCTTT
few	TRBV7-9	TRBD1	TRBJ1-6	CASSLHDWTGHNSPLHF	TGTGCCAGCAGCTTACACGACTGGACAGGGCATAATTCACCCCTCCACTTT
many	TRBV24-1	NA	TRBJ2-3	CATRAGPGTDTQYF	TGTGCCACCAGAGCGGGCCCCGGCACAGATACGCAGTATTTT
once	TRBV19	TRBD2	TRBJ2-7	CASSMLAGGSYGQYF	TGTGCCAGTAGTATGCTAGCGGGGGGCTCCTACGGGCAGTACTTC
NA	TRBV20-1	NA	TRBJ2-7	CSAREHDQYF	TGCAGTGCTAGAGAGCACGACCAGTACTTC
many	TRBV3-1	TRBD1	TRBJ2-1	CASSQVRTGGSRLGEQFF	TGTGCCAGCAGCCAGGTTAGGACAGGGGGTTCCCGTTTAGGTGAGCAGTTCTTC